This entry concerns a single TCR beta chain. Its antigen has not been determined. No much larger clone exists at a distance of one base, and base qualities are not known. The study evaluated CTLA-4 blockade (ipilimumab) given together with focal radiation therapy in patients who had chemo-refractory metastatic non-small-cell lung cancer. This record comes from a study of radiotherapy plus CTLA-4 blockade in lung cancer (dated by TCRdb to 2017 to 2018). A note on the overall study: Among the enrolled patients, about 19% had an objective response, and about 30% reached disease control. The paper as a whole reports these results and caveats: After treatment with radiotherapy and ipilimumab, TCR clones that originated in tumors expanded in peripheral blood. Early dynamic changes in blood T cell clones, together with increased serum interferon-beta after radiation, were reported as the strongest predictors of response.

Receptors were amplified or captured by the immunoSEQ multiplex PCR assay. In TCRdb, the immuneACCESS table is reduced to in-frame sequences with V and J assigned. These tables do not hold every clone; where another copy was compared, an unresolved V gene accounts for under half, and the others remain unexplained. The sample table records roughly 80,000 clones; 78% of these occur just once. Clones ranked in the top ten supply 4% of the sample. Trimming costs V 3 bases and J 0 bases, and their ends lie 7 bases apart. From the cysteine up to the phenylalanine, the CDR3 has a length of 14 residues. The DNA shown is the 42-base CDR3, in frame from base 1. As encoded in the germline V gene, CDR1 is SGHTA while CDR2 is FQGNSA.

The sequence derives from a human donor with non-small cell lung cancer who had a partial response to radiotherapy plus ipilimumab. Some clones in this sample may be carry-over from other donors' samples. Specimen: peripheral blood, collected from a patient treated with radiotherapy plus ipilimumab. The V and J genes are TRBV7-2 and TRBJ2-3, with the D segment identity uncertain. The CDR3 region has the sequence CASSFRLSTDTQYF. The bases are TGTGCCAGCAGCTTCAGGCTGAGCACAGATACGCAGTATTTT.